Listed below are T cell receptor beta chains from one sample, sequenced in a study of early T cells in non-severe SARS-CoV-2 infection. Via MiXCR, TCRdb re-called the 5' RACE reads, giving one row per CDR3 protein. Of about 55,000 distinct CDR3 sequences listed, over 10% were seen once; the top ten hold over 3%. Sequenced sample: whole blood. The receptor source for this set is an adult who was a healthcare worker with PCR-confirmed SARS-CoV-2 infection or an uninfected control (not recorded which). Both conserved end residues are part of each CDR3. Fields, in order: V gene, J gene, D gene, CDR3 protein. The D gene is left open where the match is weak.

V gene: TRBV7-6
J gene: TRBJ2-2
D gene: TRBD2
CDR3 protein: CASSPWTSGANTGELFF

V gene: TRBV5-1
J gene: TRBJ2-5
D gene: -
CDR3 protein: CASSWRGDYLQETQYF

V gene: TRBV27
J gene: TRBJ1-1
D gene: TRBD1
CDR3 protein: CASRLRGGRVTNTEAFF

V gene: TRBV5-8
J gene: TRBJ2-1
D gene: -
CDR3 protein: CASSLTPGTRLYNEQFF

V gene: TRBV7-9
J gene: TRBJ1-1
D gene: -
CDR3 protein: CASTSRDSAEAFF

V gene: TRBV6-6
J gene: TRBJ2-5
D gene: -
CDR3 protein: CASSYSSLRWETQYF

V gene: TRBV5-5
J gene: TRBJ2-3
D gene: -
CDR3 protein: CASSSGRVMTDTQYF

V gene: TRBV12-3/TRBV12-4
J gene: TRBJ1-5
D gene: -
CDR3 protein: CASSGSHSNQPQHF

V gene: TRBV5-1
J gene: TRBJ2-3
D gene: TRBD2
CDR3 protein: CASSLAGSGSTDTQYF

V gene: TRBV19
J gene: TRBJ2-7
D gene: -
CDR3 protein: CASSSKGGDPYEQYF

V gene: TRBV29-1
J gene: TRBJ2-2
D gene: -
CDR3 protein: CSVGWGTGELFF

V gene: TRBV30
J gene: TRBJ2-1
D gene: -
CDR3 protein: CAWSQRLYNEQFF

V gene: TRBV7-8
J gene: TRBJ2-3
D gene: TRBD2
CDR3 protein: CASSPQSGTSGPTDTQYF

V gene: TRBV6-5
J gene: TRBJ1-1
D gene: TRBD1
CDR3 protein: CASSSPTGRAEAFF

V gene: TRBV3-1
J gene: TRBJ2-1
D gene: -
CDR3 protein: CASRRWRGPGNEQFF

V gene: TRBV28
J gene: TRBJ2-2
D gene: -
CDR3 protein: CASSLMWGELFF